Shown below are 24 T cell receptor beta chains from a single sample sequenced in a study of CD4 T cells in relation to SARS-CoV-2 and coronaviruses. Data came from immunoSEQ multiplex PCR; TCRdb stores just in-frame clones and leaves some out. This sample yields about 60,000 clones, of which about 91% are seen a single time; around 0.43% belongs to the top ten. The sequenced sample consisted of naive CD4+ T cells from PBMCs. Subset in this sample: naive CD4+ T cells isolated by negative enrichment. The receptor set was obtained from an adult with COVID-19.

This chain connects TRBV10-3 to TRBJ2-1; TRBD1 or TRBD2 may be the D gene (5 bases each). The germline CDR1 and CDR2 sequences are ENHRY and SYGVKD. Trimming removed 3 bases from V and 6 bases from J, with 15 bases in between. The CDR3 covers 15 residues. The DNA for the CDR3 is TGTGCCATCAGTGAAAACGGGACGCCACCCAATGAGCAGTTCTTC. Amino acid sequence: CAISENGTPPNEQFF.

V and J are TRBV28 and TRBJ2-1; D is unresolved. The CDR3 contains 13 residues. Per germline, CDR1 MDHEN and CDR2 SYDVKM. V gave up 5 bases and J gave up 8 bases, with 13 bases separating them. The CDR3 DNA reads TGTGCCAGCAGTCCGGGTGGGGTACATGAGCAGTTCTTC. Residues: CASSPGGVHEQFF.

The genes are TRBV7-2 and TRBJ1-1; 9 bases agree with TRBD1. CDR1 and CDR2 from the germline V gene are SGHTA and FQGNSA. The V gene end was trimmed by 8 bases and the J gene end by 5 bases; junction bases not matched to a gene: 9. The CDR3 contains 14 residues. The CDR3: CASQEQGARTEAFF. The CDR3 nucleotides are TGTGCCAGCCAAGAACAGGGGGCGCGTACTGAAGCTTTCTTT. Combining the CDR3 with reference TRBV7-2 and TRBJ1-1 gives the whole variable domain GAGVSQSPSNKVTEKGKDVELRCDPISGHTALYWYRQSLGQGLEFLIYFQGNSAPDKSGLPSDRFSAERTGGSVSTLTIQRTQQEDSAVYLCASQEQGARTEAFFGQGTRLTVV.

The chain employs TRBV5-6 and TRBJ2-6; possible D gene TRBD1, 5 bases. The germline V gene has CDR1 SGHDT and CDR2 YYEEEE. There are 15 residues in the CDR3. Trimming cost V 4 bases and J 2 bases, with 10 bases left between them. CDR3 loop: CASSSRVTGANVLTF. CDR3 nucleotide sequence: TGTGCCAGCAGCAGCAGGGTTACTGGGGCCAACGTCCTGACTTTC.

This clone was counted only a few times. The V call is TRBV10-2, the J call TRBJ1-3, with unresolved D. Germline V gives CDR1 WSHSY, CDR2 SAAADI. V shed 4 bases and J shed 0 bases, with 4 bases lying between them. The CDR3 is 13 residues long. CDR3 in amino acids: CASSVNSGNTIYF. For the CDR3, the DNA is TGCGCCAGCAGTGTAAACTCTGGAAACACCATATATTTT.

This clone was observed once. The chain couples TRBV5-1 to TRBJ2-5, with 10 positions matching TRBD2. This CDR3 contains 14 residues. Germline lookup yields CDR1 SGHRS and CDR2 YFSETQ. V lost 5 bases to trimming and J lost 5 bases; unmatched junction nucleotides: 6. CDR3 region: CASSYDSGRETQYF. The CDR3 nucleotides are TGCGCCAGCAGTTATGATAGCGGGAGGGAGACCCAGTACTTC.

The J gene is TRBJ1-2, the V gene TRBV19; tentative D call: TRBD1 (5 bases). V was pared by 2 bases and J by 0 bases, with 7 bases between. The CDR3 consists of 14 residues. Germline lookup yields CDR1 LNHDA and CDR2 SQIVND (reference sequence). The CDR3 loop is CASSIRGPNYGYTF. CDR3 coding DNA: TGTGCCAGTAGTATACGGGGCCCTAACTATGGCTACACCTTC.

The gene calls are TRBV10-3 and TRBJ2-3; possible D gene TRBD1, 6 bases. Germline V CDR1 and CDR2: ENHRY, SYGVKD. The CDR3 consists of 17 residues. V was clipped by 7 bases and J by 0 bases, with 20 bases between them. CDR3 amino acids: CAITRTVFHTSTDTQYF. DNA for the CDR3: TGTGCCATCACCAGGACAGTTTTTCACACTAGCACAGATACGCAGTATTTT.

The chain couples TRBV2 to TRBJ2-2; 8 bases agree with TRBD1. The CDR3 runs 15 residues. The junction had 3 bases not matched to a gene; V was cut back by 5 bases and J by 1 base. Per the germline V gene, CDR1 is SNHLY and CDR2 is FYNNEI. The CDR3 bases are TGTGCCAGCAGTACCGGGACAGGGAACACCGGGGAGCTGTTTTTT. The encoded protein is CASSTGTGNTGELFF.

This chain uses TRBV6-2 or TRBV6-3 with TRBJ2-7, with 11 bases lining up with TRBD2. Germline trimming cut 6 bases from V and 1 base from J; bases unmatched to any gene: 2. The CDR3 has 14 residues. Looked up from germline, CDR1 is MNHEY and CDR2 is SVGEGT. The CDR3 region is CASSPSGRSYEQYF. CDR3 DNA sequence: TGTGCCAGCAGCCCTAGCGGGAGGTCCTACGAGCAGTACTTC.

The chain combines TRBV5-5 with TRBJ2-5, with D perhaps matching TRBD2 (6 bases). The CDR3 has 14 residues. Germline assignment: CDR1 SGHKS and CDR2 YYEKEE (reference sequence). V lost 4 bases and J lost 3, with 13 bases in between. The CDR3 region has the DNA TGTGCCAGCAGCGCGGGACCTTTCAAAGAGACCCAGTACTTC. Translated, it gives CASSAGPFKETQYF.

The chain is built from TRBV5-1 and TRBJ1-2; D unresolved. The V gene's germline CDR1 is SGHRS and CDR2 YFSETQ. The CDR3 runs to 13 residues. V dropped 0 bases and J dropped 4 bases, with 7 bases sitting between them. CDR3 in amino acids: CASSLEGLYGYTF. As DNA, the CDR3 is TGCGCCAGCAGCTTGGAAGGTCTCTATGGCTACACCTTC. Looking up the rest from reference TRBV5-1 and TRBJ1-2 gives the full variable domain: KAGVTQTPRYLIKTRGQQVTLSCSPISGHRSVSWYQQTPGQGLQFLFEYFSETQRNKGNFPGRFSGRQFSNSRSEMNVSTLELGDSALYLCASSLEGLYGYTFGSGTRLTVV.

Comment on this clone: The junction differs from germline at one of its ends, possibly a read error. The CDR3 spells CASRGGGTTQFRRNF. For the CDR3, the DNA is TGTGCCAGCAGAGGTGGGGGTACCACACAATTTCGGAGGAACTTC. V gene TRBV11-2 combines with J gene TRBJ2-5; D possibly matches TRBD1 or TRBD2 (5 bases each). The CDR3 totals 15 residues. Germline V CDR1 and CDR2: SGHAT, FQNNGV.

The rearrangement uses TRBV28 and TRBJ2-7; D possibly corresponds to TRBD1 (5 bases). This CDR3 contains 16 residues. Trimming took 4 bases from V and 5 from J, leaving 21 bases between them. CDR1 MDHEN and CDR2 SYDVKM come from the germline V gene. This chain's CDR3 is CASSSPGPGMLDEQYF. The CDR3 nucleotides are TGTGCCAGCAGTTCCCCCGGGCCAGGGATGTTAGACGAGCAGTACTTC.

The V gene is TRBV19, the J gene TRBJ2-3; 13 positions match TRBD2. J lost 5 bases, V lost 4 bases, and 9 bases had no gene match. The length of the CDR3 is 17 residues. CDR1 LNHDA and CDR2 SQIVND come from the germline V gene (reference sequence). CDR3 residues: CASSNNGLAGVRDTQYF. CDR3 sequence (DNA): TGTGCCAGTAGTAATAACGGACTAGCGGGAGTAAGAGATACGCAGTATTTT. The complete variable domain, with remaining parts taken from reference TRBV19 and TRBJ2-3, reads DGGITQSPKYLFRKEGQNVTLSCEQNLNHDAMYWYRQDPGQGLRLIYYSQIVNDFQKGDIAEGYSVSREKKESFPLTVTSAQKNPTAFYLCASSNNGLAGVRDTQYFGPGTRLTVL.

The V call is TRBV3-1 (or the pseudogene TRBV3-2), the J call TRBJ2-7; tentative D call: TRBD2 (6 bases). The CDR3 loop spans 15 amino acids. Germline V gene data show CDR1 as LGHDT and CDR2 as YNNKEL (reference sequence). The V end was cut by 3 bases, the J end by 3 bases, with 15 bases between. In DNA, the CDR3 is TGTGCCAGCAGCCAGAAAACTGGGGGGTTCTACGAGCAGTACTTC. Its translation is CASSQKTGGFYEQYF.

The chain uses TRBV11-2 and TRBJ2-3; D is perhaps TRBD2 (5 bases). Germline CDR1 SGHAT, CDR2 FQNNGV. V was cut by 1 base and J by 4 bases, with 12 bases left in between. The CDR3 spans 15 residues. The CDR3: CASSLASGRSDTQYF. CDR3 nucleotides: TGTGCCAGCAGCTTAGCGTCGGGGAGATCAGATACGCAGTATTTT.

This clone appeared a single time. The chain couples TRBV19 to TRBJ1-5; TRBD1 aligns across 9 bases. Germline V gene data show CDR1 as LNHDA and CDR2 as SQIVND (reference sequence). The V gene end was trimmed by 4 bases and the J gene end by 6 bases; junction bases not matched to a gene: 10. The CDR3 is 16 residues long. CDR3 sequence reads: CASSTPSGTGFQPQHF. The DNA of the CDR3 is TGTGCCAGTAGTACCCCCTCCGGGACAGGGTTTCAGCCCCAGCATTTT.

This clone was recorded once. V usage is TRBV5-1 and J usage is TRBJ2-1; tentatively, D is TRBD1 (5 bases). The germline gives CDR1 SGHRS, CDR2 YFSETQ. V was pared by 2 bases and J by 0 bases, with 9 bases between. The CDR3 is 15 amino acids. For the CDR3, the DNA is TGCGCCAGCAGCTTCGACAGAGTCTCCTACAATGAGCAGTTCTTC. This translates into CASSFDRVSYNEQFF.

The J gene is TRBJ1-1, the V gene TRBV6-5, with unresolved D. The CDR3 runs to 13 residues. Per germline, CDR1 MNHEY and CDR2 SVGAGI. The V gene lost 6 bases and the J gene lost 0 bases, with 8 bases spanning the gap. CDR3 sequence: CASRRGMNTEAFF. The CDR3 nucleotides read TGTGCCAGCAGGCGAGGAATGAACACTGAAGCTTTCTTT.

This clone has only a few counts. The CDR3 protein is CASSRTDYGYTF. The CDR3 DNA reads as TGTGCCAGCAGTCGGACGGACTATGGCTACACCTTC. The rearrangement links TRBV28 to TRBJ1-2; no clear D. Per germline, CDR1 MDHEN and CDR2 SYDVKM. The CDR3 loop spans 12 amino acids. V dropped 5 bases and J dropped 3 bases, with 7 bases sitting between them.

This clone has just one count. The chain links TRBV5-1 to TRBJ2-2; D is unresolved. This CDR3 is built from 13 residues. The ends were cut back, 2 bases at V and 3 bases at J, with 5 bases in the middle. Germline V CDR1 and CDR2: SGHRS, YFSETQ. CDR3: CASSFTYTGELFF. In DNA form, the CDR3 reads TGCGCCAGCAGCTTTACTTACACCGGGGAGCTGTTTTTT.

V gene TRBV24-1 combines with J gene TRBJ2-1, with D uncertain. V dropped 1 base and J dropped 5 bases, with 5 bases sitting between them. CDR1 and CDR2 (germline): KGHDR, SFDVKD. This CDR3 has 13 residues. In nucleotides, the CDR3 is TGTGCCACCAGTGATTTCGTGGACAATGAGCAGTTCTTC. It translates to CATSDFVDNEQFF.

The chain carries TRBV29-1 and TRBJ2-7; TRBD1 agrees at 7 bases. Trimming at V came to 7 bases and at J to 2 bases, leaving 5 bases not matched to a gene. The germline gives CDR1 SQVTM, CDR2 ANQGSEA. This CDR3 is built from 12 residues. DNA for the CDR3: TGCAGCGGTGTGACAGGGACCTACGAGCAGTACTTC. The encoded protein is CSGVTGTYEQYF.